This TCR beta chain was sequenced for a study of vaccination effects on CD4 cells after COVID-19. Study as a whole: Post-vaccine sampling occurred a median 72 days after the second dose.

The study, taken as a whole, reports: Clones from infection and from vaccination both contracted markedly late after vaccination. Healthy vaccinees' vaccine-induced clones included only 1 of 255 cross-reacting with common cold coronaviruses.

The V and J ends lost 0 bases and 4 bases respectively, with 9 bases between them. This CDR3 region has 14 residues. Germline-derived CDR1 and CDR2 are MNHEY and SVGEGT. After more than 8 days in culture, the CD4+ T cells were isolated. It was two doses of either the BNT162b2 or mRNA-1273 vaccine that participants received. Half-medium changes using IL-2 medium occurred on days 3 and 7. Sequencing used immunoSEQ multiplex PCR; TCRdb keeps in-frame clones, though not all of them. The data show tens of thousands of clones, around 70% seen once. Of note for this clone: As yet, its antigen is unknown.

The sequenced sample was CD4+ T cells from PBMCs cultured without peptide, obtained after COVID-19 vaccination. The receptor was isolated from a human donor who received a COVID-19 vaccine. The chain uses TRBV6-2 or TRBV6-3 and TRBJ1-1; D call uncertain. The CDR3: CASSYSLAGTEAFF. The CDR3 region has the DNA TGTGCCAGCAGTTACTCGTTGGCTGGCACTGAAGCTTTCTTT.